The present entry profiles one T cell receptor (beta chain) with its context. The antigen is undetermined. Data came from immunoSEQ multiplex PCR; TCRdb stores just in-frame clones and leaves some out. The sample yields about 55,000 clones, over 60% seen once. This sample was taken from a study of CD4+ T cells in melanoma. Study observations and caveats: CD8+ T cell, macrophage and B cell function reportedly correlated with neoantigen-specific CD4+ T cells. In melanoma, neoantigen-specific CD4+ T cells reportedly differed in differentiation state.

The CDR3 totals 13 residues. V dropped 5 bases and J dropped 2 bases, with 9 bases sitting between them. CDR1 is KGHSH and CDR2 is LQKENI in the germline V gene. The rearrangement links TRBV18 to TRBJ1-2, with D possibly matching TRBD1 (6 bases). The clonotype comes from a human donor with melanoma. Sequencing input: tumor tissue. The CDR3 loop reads CASSRGSNYGYTF. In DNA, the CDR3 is TGTGCCAGCTCAAGGGGGTCCAACTATGGCTACACCTTC.